Listed here are 7 T cell receptor beta chains from one sample, sequenced in a study of blood T cell repertoires in COVID-19. Clones were sequenced by immunoSEQ multiplex PCR, and TCRdb holds only the in-frame ones, with some missing. The top ten clones hold 25% to 30% of a sample with around 63,000 clones, around 81% of them seen once. The material sequenced was peripheral blood. All receptors come from an elderly woman with active or convalescent COVID-19.

The V gene is TRBV2, the J gene TRBJ2-7; possible D gene TRBD2, 6 bases. CDR1 and CDR2 from the germline V gene are SNHLY and FYNNEI. Trimming shortened V by 7 bases and J by 3 bases, and 13 bases separated the two germline ends. The CDR3 has 13 amino acids. Written as DNA, the CDR3 is TGTGCCAGCACTGGGGACTTTGTCTACGAGCAGTACTTC. It yields the protein CASTGDFVYEQYF. The variable domain in full, completed from reference TRBV2 and TRBJ2-7, reads EPEVTQTPSHQVTQMGQEVILRCVPISNHLYFYWYRQILGQKVEFLVSFYNNEISEKSEIFDDQFSVERPDGSNFTLKIRSTKLEDSAMYFCASTGDFVYEQYFGPGTRLTVT.

This clone occurred a few times. The chain combines TRBV25-1 with TRBJ1-2; D unclear. CDR1 and CDR2 from the germline V gene are MGHDK and SYGVNS. V was shortened by 3 bases and J by 4 bases, with 12 bases between the two germline ends. The CDR3 is made up of 14 amino acids. CDR3 in amino acids: CASSEEGKFYGYTF. The CDR3 coding sequence is TGTGCCAGCAGTGAGGAGGGAAAATTCTATGGCTACACCTTC.

This clone has a handful of counts. The J gene is TRBJ1-3, the V gene TRBV3-1 (or the pseudogene TRBV3-2), with TRBD1 matching over 7 bases. From germline, CDR1 is LGHDT and CDR2 YNNKEL (reference sequence). Losses at the gene ends were 8 bases for V and 4 bases for J; bases not matched to a gene: 5. The CDR3 length is 13 residues. This CDR3 reads CASQEGQGNTIYF. CDR3 in DNA: TGTGCCAGCCAGGAGGGACAGGGAAACACCATATATTTT.

The chain couples TRBV27 to TRBJ2-6; D gene uncertain. The germline V gene encodes CDR1 MNHEY and CDR2 SMNVEV (reference sequence). V was pared by 3 bases and J by 0 bases, with 15 bases between. The CDR3 has 18 residues. The CDR3 sequence is CASSFQPSRFSGANVLTF. The DNA for the CDR3 is TGTGCCAGCAGTTTCCAACCTTCTAGGTTCTCTGGGGCCAACGTCCTGACTTTC.

The chain recombines TRBV5-6 with TRBJ1-2, with D uncertain. The V gene lost 4 bases and the J gene lost 4 bases, with 5 bases spanning the gap. The V gene's germline CDR1 is SGHDT and CDR2 YYEEEE. CDR3 size: 11 residues. The CDR3 region is CASSISYGYTF. As DNA, the CDR3 is TGTGCCAGCAGCATCAGCTATGGCTACACCTTC.

This clone occurred once. The rearrangement joins TRBV9 to TRBJ2-5, with TRBD2 matching over 7 bases. The CDR3 runs 14 residues. The trim removed 4 bases at V and 1 base at J, leaving 4 bases unmatched. Germline V gene sequence: CDR1 SGDLS, CDR2 YYNGEE. The CDR3 coding sequence is TGTGCCAGCAGCCCCGGGACTACCCAAGAGACCCAGTACTTC. It is translated as CASSPGTTQETQYF.

V and J are TRBV6-2 or TRBV6-3 and TRBJ2-1; unclear D gene. CDR3 length: 11 residues. Trimming stripped 4 bases from V and 10 bases from J, with 8 bases between. The V gene's germline CDR1 is MNHEY and CDR2 SVGEGT. The CDR3 region has the DNA TGTGCCAGCAGTTCCCCACGGGAGCAGTTCTTC. It is translated as CASSSPREQFF.